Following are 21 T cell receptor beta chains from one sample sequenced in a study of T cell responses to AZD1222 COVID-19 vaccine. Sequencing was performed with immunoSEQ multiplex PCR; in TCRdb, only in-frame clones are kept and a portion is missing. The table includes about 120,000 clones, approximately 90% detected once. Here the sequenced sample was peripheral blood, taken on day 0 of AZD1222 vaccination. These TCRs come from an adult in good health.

The CDR3 protein is CASSPRVYEQYF. The CDR3 region has the DNA TGTGCCAGCAGCCCCCGGGTCTACGAGCAGTACTTC. The J gene is TRBJ2-7, the V gene TRBV7-9; D unclear. The CDR3 has 12 residues. CDR1 and CDR2 from the germline V gene are SEHNR and FQNEAQ (reference sequence). V shed 5 bases and J shed 3 bases, with 8 bases lying between them.

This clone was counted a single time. The CDR3 nucleotides read TGTGCCAGCAGCTTAGCGGGGGGGCCTGAAGATACGCAGTATTTT. This codes for CASSLAGGPEDTQYF. The chain couples TRBV5-6 to TRBJ2-3; 10 bases agree with TRBD2. V gave up 2 bases and J gave up 5 bases; unmatched junction bases: 5. Germline assignment: CDR1 SGHDT and CDR2 YYEEEE. This CDR3 contains 15 residues.

The DNA for the CDR3 is TGCGCCAGCAGCCAAGGGGACTTAAATCAGCCCCAGCATTTT. Translating it yields CASSQGDLNQPQHF. The chain joins TRBV4-1 to TRBJ1-5, with D perhaps TRBD1 (5 bases). The CDR3 consists of 14 residues. The ends were cut back, 1 base at V and 4 bases at J, with 8 bases in the middle. Germline-derived CDR1 and CDR2 are MGHRA and YSYEKL.

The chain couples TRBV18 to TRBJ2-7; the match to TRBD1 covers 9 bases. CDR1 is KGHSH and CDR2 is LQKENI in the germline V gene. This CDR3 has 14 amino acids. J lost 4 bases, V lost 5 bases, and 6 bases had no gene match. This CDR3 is CASSRGQGAYEQYF. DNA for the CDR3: TGTGCCAGCTCAAGGGGACAGGGAGCTTACGAGCAGTACTTC.

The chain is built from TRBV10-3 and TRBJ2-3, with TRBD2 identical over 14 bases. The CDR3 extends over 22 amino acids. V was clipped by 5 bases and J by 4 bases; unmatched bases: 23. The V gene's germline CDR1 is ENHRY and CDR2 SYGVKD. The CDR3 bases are TGTGCCATCAGTCCAACGCAGGGGAGGGCCGGGACTAGCGGGAGAAGGGCAGATACGCAGTATTTT. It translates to CAISPTQGRAGTSGRRADTQYF.

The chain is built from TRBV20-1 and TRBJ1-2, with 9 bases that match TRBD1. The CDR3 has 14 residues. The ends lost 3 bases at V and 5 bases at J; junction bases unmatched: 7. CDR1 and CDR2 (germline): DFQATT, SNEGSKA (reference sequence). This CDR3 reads CSASLGQGPYGYTF. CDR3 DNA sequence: TGCAGTGCTAGTTTGGGACAGGGCCCTTATGGCTACACCTTC.

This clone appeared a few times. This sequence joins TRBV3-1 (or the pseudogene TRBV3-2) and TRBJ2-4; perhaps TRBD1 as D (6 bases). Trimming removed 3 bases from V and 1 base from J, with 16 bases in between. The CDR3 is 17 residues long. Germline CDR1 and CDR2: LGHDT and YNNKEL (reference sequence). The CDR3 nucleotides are TGTGCCAGCAGCCATCGCAGGGGTAAGGGGGCCAAAAACATTCAGTACTTC. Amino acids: CASSHRRGKGAKNIQYF.

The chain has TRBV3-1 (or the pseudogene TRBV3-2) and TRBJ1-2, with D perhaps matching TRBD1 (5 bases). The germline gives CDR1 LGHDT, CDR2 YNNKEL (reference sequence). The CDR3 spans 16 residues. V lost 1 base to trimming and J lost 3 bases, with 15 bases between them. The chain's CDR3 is CASSQGRAGTYYGYTF. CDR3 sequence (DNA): TGTGCCAGCAGCCAAGGCAGGGCAGGGACTTACTATGGCTACACCTTC.

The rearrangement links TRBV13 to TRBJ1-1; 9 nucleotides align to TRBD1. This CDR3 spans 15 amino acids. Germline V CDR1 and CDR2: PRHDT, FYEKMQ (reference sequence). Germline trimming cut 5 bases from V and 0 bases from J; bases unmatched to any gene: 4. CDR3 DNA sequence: TGTGCCAGCAGCGAACGGGACAGGGTGAACACTGAAGCTTTCTTT. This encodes CASSERDRVNTEAFF.

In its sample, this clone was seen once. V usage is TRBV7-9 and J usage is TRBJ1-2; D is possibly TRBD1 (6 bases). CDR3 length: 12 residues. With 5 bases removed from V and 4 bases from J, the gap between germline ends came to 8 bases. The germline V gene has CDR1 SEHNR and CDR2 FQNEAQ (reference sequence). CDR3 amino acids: CASSKDSYGYTF. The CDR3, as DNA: TGTGCCAGCAGCAAGGACAGCTATGGCTACACCTTC.

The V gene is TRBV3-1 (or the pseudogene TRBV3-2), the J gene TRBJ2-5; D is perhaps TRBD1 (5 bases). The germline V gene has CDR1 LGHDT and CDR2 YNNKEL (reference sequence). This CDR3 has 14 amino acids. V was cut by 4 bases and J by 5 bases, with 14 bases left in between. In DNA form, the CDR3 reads TGTGCCAGCAGCCGCGTAGGGGCCTTGGAGACCCAGTACTTC. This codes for CASSRVGALETQYF.

CDR3 residues: CASSPIPGQTNYGYTF. The CDR3 nucleotides read TGTGCCAGCAGCCCCATCCCCGGACAGACCAACTATGGCTACACCTTC. The chain links TRBV7-8 to TRBJ1-2; D is possibly TRBD1 (6 bases). Looked up from germline, CDR1 is SGHVS and CDR2 is FQNEAQ. CDR3 length: 16 amino acids. Trimming shortened V by 5 bases and J by 2 bases, and 18 bases separated the two germline ends. Based on the CDR3 plus reference TRBV7-8 and TRBJ1-2, the full variable domain is GAGVSQSPRYKVAKRGQDVALRCDPISGHVSLFWYQQALGQGPEFLTYFQNEAQLDKSGLPSDRFFAERPEGSVSTLKIQRTQQEDSAVYLCASSPIPGQTNYGYTFGSGTRLTVV.

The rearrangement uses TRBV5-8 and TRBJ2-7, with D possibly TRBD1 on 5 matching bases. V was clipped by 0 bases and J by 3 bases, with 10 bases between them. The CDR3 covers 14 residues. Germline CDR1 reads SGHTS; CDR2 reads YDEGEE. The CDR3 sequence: CASSLAQGVYEQYF. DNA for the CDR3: TGTGCCAGCAGCTTGGCGCAGGGTGTCTACGAGCAGTACTTC.

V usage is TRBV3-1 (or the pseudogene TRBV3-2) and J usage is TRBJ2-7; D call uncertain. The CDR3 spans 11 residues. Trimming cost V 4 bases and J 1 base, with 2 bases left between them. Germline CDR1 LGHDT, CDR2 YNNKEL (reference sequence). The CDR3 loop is CASSRSYEQYF. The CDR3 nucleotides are TGTGCCAGCAGCCGATCCTACGAGCAGTACTTC.

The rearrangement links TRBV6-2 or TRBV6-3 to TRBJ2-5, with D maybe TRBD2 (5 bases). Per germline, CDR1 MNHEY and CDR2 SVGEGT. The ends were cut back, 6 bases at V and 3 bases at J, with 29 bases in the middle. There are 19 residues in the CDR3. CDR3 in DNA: TGTGCCAGCAGCATCACGGGGTGGGCTCTAGCCAGACAAGAAGAGACCCAGTACTTC. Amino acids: CASSITGWALARQEETQYF.

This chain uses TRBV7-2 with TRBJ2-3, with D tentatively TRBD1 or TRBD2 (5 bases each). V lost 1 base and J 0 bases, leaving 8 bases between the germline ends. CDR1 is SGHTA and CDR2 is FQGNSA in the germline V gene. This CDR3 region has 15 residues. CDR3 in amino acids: CASSLGGASTDTQYF. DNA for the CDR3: TGTGCCAGCAGCTTAGGAGGGGCCAGCACAGATACGCAGTATTTT. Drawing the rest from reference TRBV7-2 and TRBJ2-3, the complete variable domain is GAGVSQSPSNKVTEKGKDVELRCDPISGHTALYWYRQSLGQGLEFLIYFQGNSAPDKSGLPSDRFSAERTGGSVSTLTIQRTQQEDSAVYLCASSLGGASTDTQYFGPGTRLTVL.

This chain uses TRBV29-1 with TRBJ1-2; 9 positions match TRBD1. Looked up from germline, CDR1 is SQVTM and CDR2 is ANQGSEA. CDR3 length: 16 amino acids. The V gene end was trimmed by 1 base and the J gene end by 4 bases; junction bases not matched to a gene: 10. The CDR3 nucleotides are TGCAGCGTTGAAGGGGGCCCGGGACAGGGACCCTATGGCTACACCTTC. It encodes CSVEGGPGQGPYGYTF.

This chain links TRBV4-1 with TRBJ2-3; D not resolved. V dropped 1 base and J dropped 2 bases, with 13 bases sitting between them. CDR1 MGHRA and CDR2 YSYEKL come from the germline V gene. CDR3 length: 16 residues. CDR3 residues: CASSQVGGSYTDTQYF. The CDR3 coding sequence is TGCGCCAGCAGCCAAGTAGGTGGGTCATACACAGATACGCAGTATTTT.

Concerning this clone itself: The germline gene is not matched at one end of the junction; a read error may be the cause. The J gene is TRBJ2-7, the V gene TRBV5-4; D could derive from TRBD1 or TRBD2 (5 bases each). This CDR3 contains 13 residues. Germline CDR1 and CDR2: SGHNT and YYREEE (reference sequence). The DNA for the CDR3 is TGTGCCAGCAGCCCGGGACCGGGCTCCAAAAAGCTCTTC. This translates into CASSPGPGSKKLF.

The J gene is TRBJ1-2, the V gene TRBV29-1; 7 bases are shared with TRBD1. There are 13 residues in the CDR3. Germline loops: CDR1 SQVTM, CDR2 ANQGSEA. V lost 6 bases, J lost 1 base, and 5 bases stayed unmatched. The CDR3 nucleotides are TGCAGCGTCGAGCGGGACAGTAACTATGGCTACACCTTC. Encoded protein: CSVERDSNYGYTF.

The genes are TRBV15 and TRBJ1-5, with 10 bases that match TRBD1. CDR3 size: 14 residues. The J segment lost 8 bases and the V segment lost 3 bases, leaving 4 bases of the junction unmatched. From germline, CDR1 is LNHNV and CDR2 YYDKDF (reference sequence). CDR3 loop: CATSRDRGSEPQHF. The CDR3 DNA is TGTGCCACCAGCAGGGACAGGGGGTCGGAGCCCCAGCATTTT.